These 19 T cell receptor beta chains originate from one sample sequenced in a study of PD-1 blockade in classical Hodgkin lymphoma. Time point defined: cycle 4 day 1 (C4D1), after less than 7 weeks of nivolumab. Each patient experienced a relapse that followed autologous stem cell transplantation, and brentuximab vedotin exposure varied. Data came from immunoSEQ multiplex PCR; TCRdb stores just in-frame clones and leaves some out. Altogether about 19,000 clones are present, 80% being singletons, with the ten largest covering roughly a fifth. The sample was peripheral blood mononuclear cells (PBMCs), taken before the fourth cycle of nivolumab. The receptors shown here come from a human donor with classical Hodgkin lymphoma.

The chain links TRBV15 to TRBJ1-5; 9 bases match TRBD1. The CDR3 consists of 15 residues. Germline V gene data show CDR1 as LNHNV and CDR2 as YYDKDF (reference sequence). The V gene end was trimmed by 4 bases and the J gene end by 5 bases; junction bases not matched to a gene: 6. CDR3 loop: CATSTGTGNHQPQHF. The CDR3 DNA reads as TGTGCCACCAGCACAGGGACAGGGAACCATCAGCCCCAGCATTTT.

The chain links TRBV4-3 to TRBJ2-7; TRBD2 matches 7 bases. The CDR3 totals 13 residues. Germline V gives CDR1 LGHNA, CDR2 YSLEER. The J segment lost 3 bases and the V segment lost 1 base, leaving 0 bases of the junction unmatched. The CDR3 coding sequence is TGCGCCAGCAGCCAAGGGGACTACTACGAGCAGTACTTC. It specifies CASSQGDYYEQYF.

This clone was seen once. V usage is TRBV7-2 and J usage is TRBJ2-7; tentatively, D is TRBD1 (5 bases). Trimming removed 1 base at V and 3 bases at J, with 10 bases between. The CDR3 loop spans 14 amino acids. CDR1 is SGHTA, CDR2 FQGNSA, per germline. For the CDR3, the DNA is TGTGCCAGCAGCTTAGTAAGGGGATACTACGAGCAGTACTTC. Translation: CASSLVRGYYEQYF.

The V and J genes are TRBV5-4 and TRBJ1-1; D not certain. Trimming left V 0 bases short and J 3 bases short, with 3 bases between. Germline-derived CDR1 and CDR2 are SGHNT and YYREEE (reference sequence). The length of the CDR3 is 12 residues. CDR3 bases: TGTGCCAGCAGCTTGGGGGACACTGAAGCTTTCTTT. It translates to CASSLGDTEAFF.

The chain is built from TRBV5-1 and TRBJ2-7; D gene unclear. The length of the CDR3 is 13 residues. Germline V gives CDR1 SGHRS, CDR2 YFSETQ. V lost 1 base and J 4 bases, leaving 9 bases between the germline ends. The CDR3 bases are TGCGCCAGCAGCTTGCTTGGGGATTACGAGCAGTACGTC. Protein sequence: CASSLLGDYEQYV.

Comments on this clone: The identical CDR3 is also encoded by other nucleotide sequences in the sample. V usage is TRBV2 and J usage is TRBJ2-3, with TRBD2 matching over 9 bases. Germline V gives CDR1 SNHLY, CDR2 FYNNEI. This CDR3 has 17 residues. The ends lost 3 bases at V and 0 bases at J; junction bases unmatched: 7. The CDR3 spells CASSEFTSGYSTDTQYF. In DNA form, the CDR3 reads TGTGCCAGCAGTGAGTTCACTAGCGGGTACAGCACAGATACGCAGTATTTT. Variable domain in full (rest from reference TRBV2 and TRBJ2-3): EPEVTQTPSHQVTQMGQEVILRCVPISNHLYFYWYRQILGQKVEFLVSFYNNEISEKSEIFDDQFSVERPDGSNFTLKIRSTKLEDSAMYFCASSEFTSGYSTDTQYFGPGTRLTVL.

This chain uses TRBV18 with TRBJ2-7; the D gene is possibly TRBD2 (6 bases). Trimming shortened V by 3 bases and J by 5 bases, and 17 bases separated the two germline ends. The CDR3 runs 15 residues. Germline V gives CDR1 KGHSH, CDR2 LQKENI. CDR3 nucleotide sequence: TGTGCCAGCTCACCTCGGGACTCAAGCTATCACGAGCAGTACTTC. It codes for CASSPRDSSYHEQYF.

The chain couples TRBV6-1 to TRBJ2-1; 12 nucleotides agree with TRBD2. The ends lost 2 bases at V and 5 bases at J; junction bases unmatched: 7. The germline V gene encodes CDR1 MNHNS and CDR2 SASEGT. CDR3 length equals 17 residues. Here the CDR3 DNA reads TGTGCCAGCAGTGAACTGCTACTAGCGGGAGGCCACAATGAGCAGTTCTTC. Translated: CASSELLLAGGHNEQFF.

This clone has a handful of counts. The gene calls are TRBV7-6 and TRBJ2-3; D may be TRBD2 (5 bases). The CDR3 has 16 residues. Germline-derived CDR1 and CDR2 are SGHVS and FNYEAQ. Trimming pared 4 bases from V and 0 bases from J, leaving 14 bases between. CDR3: CASSSDGLLSTDTQYF. In DNA, the CDR3 is TGTGCCAGCAGCTCAGATGGACTGCTTAGCACAGATACGCAGTATTTT.

CDR3 region: CASSLPPREQYV. The CDR3 DNA reads as TGTGCCAGCAGTTTACCCCCACGGGAGCAGTACGTC. The chain has TRBV28 and TRBJ2-7; D call uncertain. This CDR3 region has 12 residues. CDR1 and CDR2 from the germline V gene are MDHEN and SYDVKM. The V gene lost 2 bases and the J gene lost 7 bases, with 9 bases spanning the gap.

This chain joins TRBV4-1 and TRBJ1-1, with D tentatively TRBD1 (5 bases). V was clipped by 0 bases and J by 3 bases, with 11 bases between them. The V gene's germline CDR1 is MGHRA and CDR2 YSYEKL. The CDR3 sequence is 15 residues long. CDR3 loop: CASSQDRGGDTEAFF. In nucleotides, the CDR3 is TGCGCCAGCAGCCAAGATCGGGGGGGGGACACTGAAGCTTTCTTT.

This sequence joins TRBV29-1 and TRBJ2-7, with TRBD1 matching over 11 bases. J lost 3 bases, V lost 5 bases, and 3 bases had no gene match. The CDR3 totals 13 residues. The germline V gene has CDR1 SQVTM and CDR2 ANQGSEA. The CDR3 region is CSVPGQGVYEQYF. CDR3 nucleotide sequence: TGCAGCGTTCCGGGACAGGGGGTCTACGAGCAGTACTTC.

V is TRBV6-5 and J is TRBJ1-1; tentative D call: TRBD1 (5 bases). Per the germline V gene, CDR1 is MNHEY and CDR2 is SVGAGI. CDR3 length: 15 amino acids. Between the trimmed V and J ends, which lost 0 bases and 3 bases, there was a span of 11 bases. The CDR3 DNA sequence: TGTGCCAGCAGTTACTCGAATGGGGGGGACACTGAAGCTTTCTTT. Translating it yields CASSYSNGGDTEAFF.

The chain combines TRBV5-1 with TRBJ2-2; D gene ambiguous. CDR1 and CDR2 from the germline V gene are SGHRS and YFSETQ. This CDR3 contains 13 residues. V was trimmed by 0 bases and J by 7 bases, leaving 7 bases between them. For the CDR3, the DNA is TGCGCCAGCAGCTTGGATCTTGGCGGGGAGCTGTTTTTT. Its translation is CASSLDLGGELFF.

This clone has only one observation. Here the CDR3 DNA reads TGTGCCAGCAGCTTCGACAGGGGGCGTCAGCCCCAGCATTTT. It translates to CASSFDRGRQPQHF. The chain joins TRBV7-2 to TRBJ1-5; 10 nucleotides match TRBD1. V lost 3 bases to trimming and J lost 6 bases; unmatched junction nucleotides: 2. Germline CDR1 and CDR2: SGHTA and FQGNSA. The CDR3 consists of 14 residues. The full variable domain, its missing parts supplied by reference TRBV7-2 and TRBJ1-5, is GAGVSQSPSNKVTEKGKDVELRCDPISGHTALYWYRQSLGQGLEFLIYFQGNSAPDKSGLPSDRFSAERTGGSVSTLTIQRTQQEDSAVYLCASSFDRGRQPQHFGDGTRLSIL.

This clone was detected only once. The chain is built from TRBV19 and TRBJ2-5; no definite D call. The CDR3 has 12 residues. The germline V gene has CDR1 LNHDA and CDR2 SQIVND (reference sequence). Trimming pared 5 bases from V and 0 bases from J, leaving 4 bases between. The chain's CDR3 is CASSQDQETQYF. The CDR3 DNA sequence: TGTGCCAGTAGTCAGGACCAAGAGACCCAGTACTTC.

The rearrangement uses TRBV19 and TRBJ1-2; 7 nucleotides agree with TRBD1. J was trimmed by 0 bases and V by 7 bases; bases with no gene match: 5. Germline assignment: CDR1 LNHDA and CDR2 SQIVND (reference sequence). The CDR3 is 14 amino acids. Here the CDR3 DNA reads TGTGCCAGTAACAGACAGGGACCTAACTATGGCTACACCTTC. Its translation: CASNRQGPNYGYTF.

The chain links TRBV5-1 to TRBJ2-5; maybe TRBD2 (5 bases). The V gene's germline CDR1 is SGHRS and CDR2 YFSETQ. This CDR3 region has 16 residues. V shed 0 bases and J shed 5 bases, with 17 bases lying between them. The CDR3 is CASSLGAGPKRETQYF. The DNA of the CDR3 is TGCGCCAGCAGCTTGGGTGCGGGCCCCAAGCGGGAGACCCAGTACTTC.

The rearrangement uses TRBV7-2 and TRBJ1-2; 8 bases line up with TRBD1. Per germline, CDR1 SGHTA and CDR2 FQGNSA. The junction had 11 bases not matched to a gene; V was cut back by 5 bases and J by 6 bases. The CDR3 totals 15 residues. The CDR3 DNA reads TGTGCCAGCAGCCCCCGGGCCCCGACAGGGGATGGCTACACCTTC. Protein: CASSPRAPTGDGYTF.